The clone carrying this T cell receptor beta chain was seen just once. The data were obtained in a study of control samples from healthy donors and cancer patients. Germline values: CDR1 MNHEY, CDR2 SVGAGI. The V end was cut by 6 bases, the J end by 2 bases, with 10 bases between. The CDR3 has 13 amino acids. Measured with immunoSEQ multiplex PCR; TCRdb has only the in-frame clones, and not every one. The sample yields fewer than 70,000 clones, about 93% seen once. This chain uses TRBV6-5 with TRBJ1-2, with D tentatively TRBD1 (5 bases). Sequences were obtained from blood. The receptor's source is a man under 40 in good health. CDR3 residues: CASSWDRNYGYTF. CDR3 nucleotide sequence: TGTGCCAGCAGCTGGGACCGCAACTATGGCTACACCTTC.